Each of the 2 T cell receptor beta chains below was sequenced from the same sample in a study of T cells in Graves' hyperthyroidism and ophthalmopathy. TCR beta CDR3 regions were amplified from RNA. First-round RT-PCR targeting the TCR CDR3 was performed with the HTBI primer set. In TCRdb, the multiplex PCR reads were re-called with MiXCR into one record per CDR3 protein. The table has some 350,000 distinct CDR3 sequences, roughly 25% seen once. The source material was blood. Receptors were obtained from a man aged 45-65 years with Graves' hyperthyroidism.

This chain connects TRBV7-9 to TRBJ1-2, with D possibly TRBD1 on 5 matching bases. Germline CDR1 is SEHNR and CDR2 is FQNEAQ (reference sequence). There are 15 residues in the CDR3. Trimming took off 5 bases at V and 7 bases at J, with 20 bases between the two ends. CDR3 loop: CASSPPGGSQAGYTF. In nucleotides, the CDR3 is TGTGCCAGCAGCCCCCCGGGGGGGAGTCAGGCTGGCTACACCTTC. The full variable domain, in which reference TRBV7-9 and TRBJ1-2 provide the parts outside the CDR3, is DTGVSQNPRHKITKRGQNVTFRCDPISEHNRLYWYRQTLGQGPEFLTYFQNEAQLEKSRLLSDRFSAERPKGSFSTLEIQRTEQGDSAMYLCASSPPGGSQAGYTFGSGTRLTVV.

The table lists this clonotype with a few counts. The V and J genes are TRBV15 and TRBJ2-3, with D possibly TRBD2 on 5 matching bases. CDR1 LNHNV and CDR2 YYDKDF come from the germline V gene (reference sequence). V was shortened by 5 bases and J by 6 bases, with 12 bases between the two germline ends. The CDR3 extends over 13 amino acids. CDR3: CATSGGKWDTQYF. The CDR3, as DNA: TGTGCCACCAGCGGAGGAAAGTGGGATACGCAGTATTTT.